This T cell receptor (beta chain) is from a study of cytomegalovirus exposure and HLA in healthy donors. Points from the study as a whole: Listed as cytomegalovirus-associated were 150 or so TCR beta chains. According to a later analysis, TCR clusters from the first cohort tended to co-occur in the roughly 110 validation repertoires.

Separate from the roughly 630-subject first cohort was the approximately 120-subject validation cohort, to which the donors belonged. Of note for this clone: The antigen remains unidentified.

Produced via immunoSEQ multiplex PCR; TCRdb's table is partial and in-frame only. Seen here are around 150,000 clones, under 95% observed once, and the top ten hold around 2.7%. V lost 1 base, J lost 2 bases, and 6 bases lay in between. The CDR3 consists of 14 residues. Germline V CDR1 and CDR2: SGHTA, FQGNSA. The chain joins TRBV7-2 to TRBJ1-3, with a tentative D call TRBD1 (5 bases). This TCR derives from a woman aged 18 to 35 in good health and CMV-seropositive. The specimen was PBMCs. CDR3 sequence reads: CASSLGTPGNTIYF. In DNA form, the CDR3 reads TGTGCCAGCAGCTTAGGGACACCTGGAAACACCATATATTTT.